This is a list of T cell receptor beta chains from one sample in a study of T cell changes during pregnancy in multiple sclerosis. Measured with immunoSEQ multiplex PCR; TCRdb has only the in-frame clones, and not every one. The sample lists 30,000 to 40,000 clones, almost 90% seen once, with 0.45% to 0.7% in the top ten. This material consisted of CD4+ T cells from peripheral blood mononuclear cells, taken in the second trimester of pregnancy. Receptors were obtained from a female donor with multiple sclerosis, enrolled in a pregnancy study. Each CDR3 is given with its conserved first and last residue. Fields, in order: J gene, V gene, clone size, D gene, CDR3 DNA, CDR3 protein. D genes are given only for firm matches. Not all rows give a size; the values are once, few, many and, for expanded clones, a class.

j_call: TRBJ2-7; v_call: TRBV18; clone_size: -; d_call: TRBD2; cdr3_nt: TGTGCCAGCTCACCGGGACTAGCTCCTCCGTACTTC; cdr3_aa: CASSPGLAPPYF
j_call: TRBJ2-1; v_call: TRBV10-3; clone_size: few; d_call: TRBD1; cdr3_nt: TGTGCCATCAGTGACCAGTCCGGGACAGGGGGGATGCCGGAGCAGTTCTTC; cdr3_aa: CAISDQSGTGGMPEQFF
j_call: TRBJ1-1; v_call: TRBV9; clone_size: -; d_call: -; cdr3_nt: TGTGCCAGCAGCGTAATAAACAATCCAGAAGCTTTCTTT; cdr3_aa: CASSVINNPEAFF
j_call: TRBJ1-5; v_call: TRBV5-6; clone_size: -; d_call: -; cdr3_nt: TGTGCCAGCAGCCGAACAGATAGCAATCAGCCCCAGCATTTT; cdr3_aa: CASSRTDSNQPQHF
j_call: TRBJ1-1; v_call: TRBV11-2; clone_size: -; d_call: TRBD1; cdr3_nt: TGTGCCAGCAGCCCTTACAGGGGGACTGAAGCTTTCTTT; cdr3_aa: CASSPYRGTEAFF
j_call: TRBJ2-7; v_call: TRBV2; clone_size: -; d_call: TRBD2; cdr3_nt: TGTGCCAGCAGTGGACTAGCGGGATCCGGCGAGCAGTACTTC; cdr3_aa: CASSGLAGSGEQYF
j_call: TRBJ1-4; v_call: TRBV5-1; clone_size: once; d_call: TRBD1; cdr3_nt: TGCGCCAGCAGCCAGGGACAGGTCCGAGATGAAAAACTGTTTTTT; cdr3_aa: CASSQGQVRDEKLFF
j_call: TRBJ2-7; v_call: TRBV25-1; clone_size: -; d_call: -; cdr3_nt: TGTGCCAGCAGTGGCACAATTAACGAGCAGTACTTC; cdr3_aa: CASSGTINEQYF
j_call: TRBJ2-1; v_call: TRBV29-1; clone_size: once; d_call: TRBD2; cdr3_nt: TGCAGCGTTGGGGGTAGCGGGAGCTACAATGAGCAGTTCTTC; cdr3_aa: CSVGGSGSYNEQFF
j_call: TRBJ1-2; v_call: TRBV27; clone_size: -; d_call: -; cdr3_nt: TGTGCCAGCAGCCCAATCGGGTACAGGTCGGGTGGCTACACCTTC; cdr3_aa: CASSPIGYRSGGYTF
j_call: TRBJ1-5; v_call: TRBV19; clone_size: -; d_call: -; cdr3_nt: TGTGCCAGTAAAGGGACTCTCGTAAGGGGCGAGGGACGCCAGCCCCAGCATTTT; cdr3_aa: CASKGTLVRGEGRQPQHF
j_call: TRBJ2-7; v_call: TRBV7-9; clone_size: -; d_call: TRBD2; cdr3_nt: TGTGCCAGCAGCCTAGCGGGAGCCTACGAGCAGTACTTC; cdr3_aa: CASSLAGAYEQYF
j_call: TRBJ2-3; v_call: TRBV28; clone_size: -; d_call: TRBD2; cdr3_nt: TGTGCCAGCAGTTTAGCACTAGCGGGAGTGGGGGTGACAGATACGCAGTATTTT; cdr3_aa: CASSLALAGVGVTDTQYF
j_call: TRBJ1-1; v_call: TRBV13; clone_size: -; d_call: TRBD1; cdr3_nt: TGTGCCAGCAGACGCCGACAGGGGACCTACACTGAAGCTTTCTTT; cdr3_aa: CASRRRQGTYTEAFF
j_call: TRBJ2-6; v_call: TRBV19; clone_size: -; d_call: -; cdr3_nt: TGTGCCAGTAGAGCGCAGGGGAGTGGGGCCAACGTCCTGACTTTC; cdr3_aa: CASRAQGSGANVLTF
j_call: TRBJ2-7; v_call: TRBV11-2; clone_size: -; d_call: -; cdr3_nt: TGTGCCAGCAGCAGCCTCCGGGGTACGAGCTCCTACGAGCAGTACTTC; cdr3_aa: CASSSLRGTSSYEQYF
j_call: TRBJ2-7; v_call: TRBV28; clone_size: -; d_call: -; cdr3_nt: TGTGCCAGCAGTTTAAGCCAAGCGCGGTACTACGAGCAGTACTTC; cdr3_aa: CASSLSQARYYEQYF
j_call: TRBJ1-2; v_call: TRBV2; clone_size: -; d_call: -; cdr3_nt: TGTGCCAGCAGTGAAATCCGGGGTAAAAACTATGGCTACACCTTC; cdr3_aa: CASSEIRGKNYGYTF
j_call: TRBJ2-7; v_call: TRBV6-6; clone_size: -; d_call: TRBD1; cdr3_nt: TGTGCCAGCAACCAACCCGGGACAGGGGCCTACGAGCAGTACTTC; cdr3_aa: CASNQPGTGAYEQYF
j_call: TRBJ2-7; v_call: TRBV27; clone_size: -; d_call: TRBD2; cdr3_nt: TGTGCCAGCAGTTATAGCGGGAGAGGGGCTCGGGAGCAGTACTTC; cdr3_aa: CASSYSGRGAREQYF
j_call: TRBJ2-7; v_call: TRBV2; clone_size: few; d_call: -; cdr3_nt: TGTGCCAGCAGGGAGGACAGCACCTACGAGCAGTACTTC; cdr3_aa: CASREDSTYEQYF
j_call: TRBJ2-3; v_call: TRBV5-8; clone_size: -; d_call: TRBD2; cdr3_nt: TGTGCCAGCAGCTCCGGGACTAGCGGTAGCACAGATACGCAGTATTTT; cdr3_aa: CASSSGTSGSTDTQYF
j_call: TRBJ2-7; v_call: TRBV9; clone_size: -; d_call: TRBD2; cdr3_nt: TGTGCCAGCAGCGTAGGTGGCGGGAGTCCCTACGAGCAGTACTTC; cdr3_aa: CASSVGGGSPYEQYF
j_call: TRBJ1-2; v_call: TRBV28; clone_size: -; d_call: TRBD1; cdr3_nt: TGTGCCAGCAGCCTAATAGTTCCTGTGGGGACAGGGTCTGAGTATGGCTACACCTTC; cdr3_aa: CASSLIVPVGTGSEYGYTF
j_call: TRBJ1-3; v_call: TRBV6-5; clone_size: -; d_call: -; cdr3_nt: TGTGCCAGCAGTTACGGCAACACCATATATTTT; cdr3_aa: CASSYGNTIYF
j_call: TRBJ2-1; v_call: TRBV19; clone_size: -; d_call: TRBD2; cdr3_nt: TGTGCCAGTAGCACCGGGACTAGCGGGAAGTACAATGAGCAGTTCTTC; cdr3_aa: CASSTGTSGKYNEQFF
j_call: TRBJ1-3; v_call: TRBV6-1; clone_size: -; d_call: -; cdr3_nt: TGTGCCAGCAGCCCCATAGAGTTCTCTGGAAACACCATATATTTT; cdr3_aa: CASSPIEFSGNTIYF
j_call: TRBJ1-4; v_call: TRBV2; clone_size: -; d_call: -; cdr3_nt: TGTGCCAGCAGCCAGGTGGGCAGTAATGAAAAACTGTTTTTT; cdr3_aa: CASSQVGSNEKLFF